This T cell receptor beta chain was observed in a study of T cells in Graves' hyperthyroidism and ophthalmopathy. This clonotype was seen a handful of times. There were TCR beta CDR3 regions amplified from RNA transcripts. RT-PCR in the first round (using the HTBI primer set) targeted the TCR CDR3. TCRdb reprocessed the multiplex PCR reads via MiXCR and lists one record per CDR3 protein. The sample lists around 34,000 distinct CDR3 sequences; 45% to 55% were seen once. The cohort's ophthalmopathy patients, a group with duration under 3 months, had a Clinical Activity Score of at least 3 and a NOSPECS grade of at least 4. Patients were excluded because of uncontrolled infection, other autoimmune disease, pregnancy or lactation. It was approximately 9.4 ml of fresh peripheral blood that supplied the PBMCs. V was pared by 6 bases and J by 1 base, with 12 bases between. The CDR3 has 15 residues. CDR1 LGHDT and CDR2 YNNKEL come from the germline V gene (reference sequence).

This chain connects TRBV3-1 to TRBJ2-2; no clear D. The TCR was taken from a woman aged 40 to 55 with Graves' ophthalmopathy. Sequenced: blood. Here the CDR3 DNA reads TGTGCCAGCAGTTACAGCCCTGGGAACACCGGGGAGCTGTTTTTT. This codes for CASSYSPGNTGELFF.